Here is one T cell receptor beta chain with its context. Its antigen is not known. V shed 0 bases and J shed 3 bases, with 9 bases lying between them. Looked up from germline, CDR1 is LNHNV and CDR2 is YYDKDF (reference sequence). The CDR3 has 14 residues. TCRdb's table, derived via immunoSEQ multiplex PCR, lists solely in-frame clones and lacks some. The data contain around 20,000 clones, 70% to 80% of them singletons. This specimen belongs to a study of OX40 agonist ivuxolimab in advanced cancers. Notes on the study in general: The CD4+ and CD8+ T cells in the blood had expanded clonally by week 6 at 0.1 to 3.0 mg/kg.

This chain links TRBV15 with TRBJ2-7, with D tentatively TRBD1 (5 bases). The sequences come from CD4+ or CD8+ T cells sorted from blood, collected in a trial of the OX40 agonist ivuxolimab. The TCR originated in an adult with an advanced solid tumor such as melanoma, head and neck, liver or kidney cancer. The CDR3, as DNA: TGTGCCACCAGCAGAGATCCCCAGGGCTACGAGCAGTACTTC. As protein: CATSRDPQGYEQYF.